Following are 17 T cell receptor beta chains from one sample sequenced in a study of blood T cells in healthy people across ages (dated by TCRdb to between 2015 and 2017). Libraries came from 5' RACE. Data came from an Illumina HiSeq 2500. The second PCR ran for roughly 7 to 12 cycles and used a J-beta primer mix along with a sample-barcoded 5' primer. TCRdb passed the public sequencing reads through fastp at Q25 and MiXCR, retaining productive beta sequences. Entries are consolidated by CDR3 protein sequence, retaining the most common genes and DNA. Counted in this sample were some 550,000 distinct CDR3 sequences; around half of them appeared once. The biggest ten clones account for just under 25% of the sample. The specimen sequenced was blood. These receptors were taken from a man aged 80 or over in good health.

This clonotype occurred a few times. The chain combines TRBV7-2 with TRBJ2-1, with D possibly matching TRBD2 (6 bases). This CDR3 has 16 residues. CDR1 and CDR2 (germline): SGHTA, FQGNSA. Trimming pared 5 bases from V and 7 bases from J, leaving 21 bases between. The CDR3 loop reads CASSNRHVLGRNEQFF. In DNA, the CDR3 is TGTGCCAGCAGCAACCGACACGTCCTTGGGAGGAATGAGCAGTTCTTC.

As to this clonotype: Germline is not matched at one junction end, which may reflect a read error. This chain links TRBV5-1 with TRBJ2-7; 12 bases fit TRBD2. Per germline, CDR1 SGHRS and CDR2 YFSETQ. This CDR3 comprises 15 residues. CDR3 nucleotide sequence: TGTGCCAGCAGCCCCAGGACTAGCGGGGATTACGAGCAGTACTTC. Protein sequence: CASSPRTSGDYEQYF.

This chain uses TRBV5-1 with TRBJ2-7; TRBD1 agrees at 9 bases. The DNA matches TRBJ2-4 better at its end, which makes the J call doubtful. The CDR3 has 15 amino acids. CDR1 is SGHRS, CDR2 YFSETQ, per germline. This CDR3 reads CASSLWTGEQNIQYF. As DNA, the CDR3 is TGCGCCAGCAGCTTGTGGACAGGGGAGCAAAACATTCAGTACTTC.

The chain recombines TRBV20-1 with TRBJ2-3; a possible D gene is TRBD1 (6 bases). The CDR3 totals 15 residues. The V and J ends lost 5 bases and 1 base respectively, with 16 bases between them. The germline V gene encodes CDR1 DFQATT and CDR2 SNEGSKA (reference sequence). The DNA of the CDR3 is TGCAGTGCTCACCCCCCACAGGGACGCACAGATACGCAGTATTTT. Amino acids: CSAHPPQGRTDTQYF.

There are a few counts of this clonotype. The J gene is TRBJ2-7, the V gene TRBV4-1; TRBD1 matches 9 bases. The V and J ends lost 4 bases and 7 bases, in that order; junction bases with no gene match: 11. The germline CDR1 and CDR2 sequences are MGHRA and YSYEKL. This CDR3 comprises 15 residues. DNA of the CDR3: TGCGCCAGCAGCCTGCGGGACAGGGAATCGTTGGAGCAGTACTTC. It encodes CASSLRDRESLEQYF.

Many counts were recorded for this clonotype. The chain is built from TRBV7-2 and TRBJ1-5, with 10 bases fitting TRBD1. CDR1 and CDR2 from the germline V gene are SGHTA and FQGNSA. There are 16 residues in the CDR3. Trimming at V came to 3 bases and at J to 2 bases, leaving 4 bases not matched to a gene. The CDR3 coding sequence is TGTGCCAGCAGCTTGGCCGGACAGGGGGGCAATCAGCCCCAGCATTTT. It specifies CASSLAGQGGNQPQHF.

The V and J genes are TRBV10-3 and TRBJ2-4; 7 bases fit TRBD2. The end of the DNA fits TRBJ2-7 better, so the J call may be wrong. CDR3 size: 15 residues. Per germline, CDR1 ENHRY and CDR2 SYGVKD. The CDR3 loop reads CAISGERAGTTEQYF. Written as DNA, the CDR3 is TGTGCCATCAGTGGGGAGCGAGCGGGGACCACCGAGCAGTACTTC.

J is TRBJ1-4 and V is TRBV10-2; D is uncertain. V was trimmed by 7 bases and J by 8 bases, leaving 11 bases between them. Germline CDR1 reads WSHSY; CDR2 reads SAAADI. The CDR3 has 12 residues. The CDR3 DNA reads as TGCGCCAGCACCACGGAAGGGGAAAAACTGTTTTTT. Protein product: CASTTEGEKLFF.

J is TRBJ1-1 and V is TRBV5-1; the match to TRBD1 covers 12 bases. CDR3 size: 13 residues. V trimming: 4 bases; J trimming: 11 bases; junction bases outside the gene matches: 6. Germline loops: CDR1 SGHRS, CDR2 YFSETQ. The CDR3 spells CASSPGTGGEAFF. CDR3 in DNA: TGCGCCAGCAGCCCGGGGACAGGGGGCGAGGCTTTCTTT.

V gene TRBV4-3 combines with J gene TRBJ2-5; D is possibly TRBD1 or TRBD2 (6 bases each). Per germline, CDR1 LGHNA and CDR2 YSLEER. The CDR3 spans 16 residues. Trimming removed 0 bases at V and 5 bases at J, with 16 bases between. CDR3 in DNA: TGCGCCAGCAGCCAAGATCTTATGGGGGGCGATGAGACCCAGTACTTC. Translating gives CASSQDLMGGDETQYF.

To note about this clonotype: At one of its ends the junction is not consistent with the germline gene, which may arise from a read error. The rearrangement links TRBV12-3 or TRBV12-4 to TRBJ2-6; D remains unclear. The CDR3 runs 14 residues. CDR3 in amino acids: CATSLGGGANVLTF. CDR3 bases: TGTGCCACCAGTCTGGGTGGGGGGGCCAACGTCCTGACTTTC.

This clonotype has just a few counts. The CDR3 DNA reads TGCAGCGTTGGTGGAGTTGGGGAAGGCTACACCTTC. It specifies CSVGGVGEGYTF. The rearrangement joins TRBV29-1 to TRBJ1-2, with D hard to call. V lost 4 bases, J lost 8 bases, and 14 bases lay in between. The CDR3 spans 12 residues. Germline CDR1 SQVTM, CDR2 ANQGSEA.

The CDR3 loop reads CASSAGAQGDGYEQYF. CDR3 nucleotides: TGTGCCAGCAGCGCGGGGGCCCAGGGTGATGGTTACGAGCAGTACTTC. The chain couples TRBV9 to TRBJ2-7, with D possibly called TRBD1 or TRBD2 (6 bases each). Trimming removed 3 bases from V and 4 bases from J, with 20 bases in between. CDR3 length: 16 residues. The germline V gene has CDR1 SGDLS and CDR2 YYNGEE. The full variable domain, with the rest looked up from reference TRBV9 and TRBJ2-7, is DSGVTQTPKHLITATGQRVTLRCSPRSGDLSVYWYQQSLDQGLQFLIQYYNGEERAKGNILERFSAQQFPDLHSELNLSSLELGDSALYFCASSAGAQGDGYEQYFGPGTRLTVT.

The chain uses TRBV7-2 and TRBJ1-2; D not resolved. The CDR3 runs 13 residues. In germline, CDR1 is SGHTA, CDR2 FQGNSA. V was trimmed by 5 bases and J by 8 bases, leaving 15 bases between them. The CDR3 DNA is TGTGCCAGCAGCCCAAATAAAAATAGCGGCTACACCTTC. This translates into CASSPNKNSGYTF.

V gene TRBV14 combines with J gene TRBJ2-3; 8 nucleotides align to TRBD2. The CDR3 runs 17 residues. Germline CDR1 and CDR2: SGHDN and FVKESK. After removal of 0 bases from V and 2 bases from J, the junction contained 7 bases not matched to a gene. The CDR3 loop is CASSQDLLAGTTDTQYF. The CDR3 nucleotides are TGTGCCAGCAGCCAAGACTTATTAGCGGGGACCACAGATACGCAGTATTTT. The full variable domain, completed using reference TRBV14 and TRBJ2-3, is EAGVTQFPSHSVIEKGQTVTLRCDPISGHDNLYWYRRVMGKEIKFLLHFVKESKQDESGMPNNRFLAERTGGTYSTLKVQPAELEDSGVYFCASSQDLLAGTTDTQYFGPGTRLTVL.

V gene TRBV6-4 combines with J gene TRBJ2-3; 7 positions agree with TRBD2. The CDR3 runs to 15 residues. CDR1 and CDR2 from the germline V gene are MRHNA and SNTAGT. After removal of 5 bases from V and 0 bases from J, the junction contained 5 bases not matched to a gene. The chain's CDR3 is CASSSSSGSTDTQYF. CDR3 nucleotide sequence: TGTGCCAGCAGTTCATCTAGCGGAAGCACAGATACGCAGTATTTT.

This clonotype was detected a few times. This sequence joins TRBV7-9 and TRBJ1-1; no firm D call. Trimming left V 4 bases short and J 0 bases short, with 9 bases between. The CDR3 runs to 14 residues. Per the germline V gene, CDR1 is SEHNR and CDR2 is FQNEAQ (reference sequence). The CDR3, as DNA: TGTGCCAGCAGCTCCGTCAGCATGAACACTGAAGCTTTCTTT. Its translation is CASSSVSMNTEAFF.